This TCR beta chain was obtained from a study of cytomegalovirus exposure and HLA in healthy donors. Overall study results and limits: While the bulk of TCR sequences proved rare, some public TCRs turned up in many donors. Indistinguishable V segments, including TRBV6-2 and TRBV6-3, were excluded. It was likely that a cluster of highly shared sequence variants was a sequencing artifact.

Vbeta (60) and Jbeta (13) primers were used in the PCR. Per the authors' pipeline: Unique TCR beta chains numbered 60 million to 100 million in a later analysis, with approximately 10 million shared. TCRdb's table, derived via immunoSEQ multiplex PCR, lists solely in-frame clones and lacks some. That table gives V, J and clone size, and the DNA gave D and trimming. The sample yields more than 95,000 clones, about 77% seen once. V dropped 2 bases and J dropped 5 bases, with 12 bases sitting between them. Germline lookup yields CDR1 MGHRA and CDR2 YSYEKL. The CDR3 is made up of 14 amino acids. A word on this clone: The antigen is unknown.

The chain joins TRBV4-1 to TRBJ2-5; TRBD1 is a possible D gene (5 bases). Sample: PBMCs. The origin of this receptor is a woman aged 18-35 years in good health and CMV-seropositive. CDR3 in amino acids: CASSQIRGGETQYF. CDR3 coding DNA: TGCGCCAGCAGCCAAATTAGGGGTGGCGAGACCCAGTACTTC.